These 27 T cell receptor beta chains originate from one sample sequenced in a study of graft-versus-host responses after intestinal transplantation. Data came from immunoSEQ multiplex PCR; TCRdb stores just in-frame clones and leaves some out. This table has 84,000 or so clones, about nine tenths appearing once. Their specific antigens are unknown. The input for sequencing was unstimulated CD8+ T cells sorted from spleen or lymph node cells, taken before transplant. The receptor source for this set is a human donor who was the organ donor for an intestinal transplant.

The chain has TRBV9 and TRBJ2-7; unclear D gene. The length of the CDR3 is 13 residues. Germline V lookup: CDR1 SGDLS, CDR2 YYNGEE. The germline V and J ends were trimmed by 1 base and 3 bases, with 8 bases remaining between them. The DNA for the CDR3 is TGTGCCAGCAGCGTAAGAGGAATCTACGAGCAGTACTTC. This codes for CASSVRGIYEQYF. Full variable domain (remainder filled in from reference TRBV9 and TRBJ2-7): DSGVTQTPKHLITATGQRVTLRCSPRSGDLSVYWYQQSLDQGLQFLIQYYNGEERAKGNILERFSAQQFPDLHSELNLSSLELGDSALYFCASSVRGIYEQYFGPGTRLTVT.

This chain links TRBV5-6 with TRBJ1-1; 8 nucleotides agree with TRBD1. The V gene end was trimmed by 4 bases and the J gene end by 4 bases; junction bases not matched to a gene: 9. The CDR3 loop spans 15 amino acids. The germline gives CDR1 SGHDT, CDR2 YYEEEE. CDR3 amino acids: CASSAGQDLSTEAFF. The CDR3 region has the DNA TGTGCCAGCAGCGCGGGACAGGACCTGAGCACTGAAGCTTTCTTT.

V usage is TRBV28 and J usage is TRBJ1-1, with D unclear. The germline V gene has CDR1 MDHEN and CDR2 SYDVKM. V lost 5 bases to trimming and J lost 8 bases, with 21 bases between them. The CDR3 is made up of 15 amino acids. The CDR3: CASSPPGIIRKEAFF. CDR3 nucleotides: TGTGCCAGCAGTCCCCCCGGGATCATTAGGAAGGAAGCTTTCTTT.

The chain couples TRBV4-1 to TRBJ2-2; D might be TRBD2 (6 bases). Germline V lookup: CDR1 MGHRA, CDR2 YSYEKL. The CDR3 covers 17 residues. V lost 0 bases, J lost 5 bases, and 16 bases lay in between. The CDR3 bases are TGCGCCAGCAGCCAAGAGGGGGGTCGGGGGAGGACCGGGGAGCTGTTTTTT. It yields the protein CASSQEGGRGRTGELFF.

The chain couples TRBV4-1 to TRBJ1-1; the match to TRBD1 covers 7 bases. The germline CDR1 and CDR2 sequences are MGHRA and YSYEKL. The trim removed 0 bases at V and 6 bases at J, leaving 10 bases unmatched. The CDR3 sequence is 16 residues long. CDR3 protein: CASSQDQGPTGPEAFF. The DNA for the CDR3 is TGCGCCAGCAGCCAAGATCAGGGGCCGACAGGGCCTGAAGCTTTCTTT.

The CDR3 loop is CASSLPAHYSSGNTIYF. The DNA of the CDR3 is TGTGCCAGCAGCCTACCGGCGCATTATTCCTCTGGAAACACCATATATTTT. The chain links TRBV7-9 to TRBJ1-3; D is undetermined. CDR3 length: 17 amino acids. Trimming shortened V by 5 bases and J by 0 bases, and 17 bases separated the two germline ends. Per the germline V gene, CDR1 is SEHNR and CDR2 is FQNEAQ (reference sequence).

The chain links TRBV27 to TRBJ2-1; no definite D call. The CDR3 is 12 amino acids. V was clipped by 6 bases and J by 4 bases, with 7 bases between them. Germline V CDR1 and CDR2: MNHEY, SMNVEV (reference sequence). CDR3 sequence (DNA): TGTGCCAGCAGCCTGAAGTACAATGAGCAGTTCTTC. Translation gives CASSLKYNEQFF.

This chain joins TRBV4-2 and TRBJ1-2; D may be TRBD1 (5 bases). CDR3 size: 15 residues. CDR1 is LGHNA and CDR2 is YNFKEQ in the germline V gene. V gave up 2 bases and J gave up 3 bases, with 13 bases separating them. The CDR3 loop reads CASSQSSGFDYGYTF. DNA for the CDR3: TGTGCCAGCAGCCAATCGTCAGGGTTCGACTATGGCTACACCTTC.

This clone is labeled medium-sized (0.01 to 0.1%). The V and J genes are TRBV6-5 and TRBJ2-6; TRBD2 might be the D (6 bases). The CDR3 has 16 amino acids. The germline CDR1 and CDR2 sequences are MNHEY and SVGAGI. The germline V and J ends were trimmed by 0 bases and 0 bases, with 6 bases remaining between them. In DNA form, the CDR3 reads TGTGCCAGCAGTTACTCGGGGGGCTCTGGGGCCAACGTCCTGACTTTC. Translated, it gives CASSYSGGSGANVLTF.

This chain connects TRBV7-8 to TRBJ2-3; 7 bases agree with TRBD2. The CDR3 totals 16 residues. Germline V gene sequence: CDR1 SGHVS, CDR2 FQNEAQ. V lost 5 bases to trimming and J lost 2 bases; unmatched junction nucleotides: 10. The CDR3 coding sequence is TGTGCCAGCAGCCCTTTTGAGGGACTATCCACAGATACGCAGTATTTT. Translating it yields CASSPFEGLSTDTQYF.

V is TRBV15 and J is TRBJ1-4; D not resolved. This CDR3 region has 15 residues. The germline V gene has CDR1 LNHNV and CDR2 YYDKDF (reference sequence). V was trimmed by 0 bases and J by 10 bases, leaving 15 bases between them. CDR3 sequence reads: CATSRERDGYLKLFF. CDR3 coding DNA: TGTGCCACCAGCAGAGAAAGGGATGGGTATCTAAAACTGTTTTTT.

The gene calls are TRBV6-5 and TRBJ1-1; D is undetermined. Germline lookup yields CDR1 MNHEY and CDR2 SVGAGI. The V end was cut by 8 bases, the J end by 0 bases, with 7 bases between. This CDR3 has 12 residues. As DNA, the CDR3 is TGTGCCAGCCGGGGATTGAACACTGAAGCTTTCTTT. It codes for CASRGLNTEAFF.

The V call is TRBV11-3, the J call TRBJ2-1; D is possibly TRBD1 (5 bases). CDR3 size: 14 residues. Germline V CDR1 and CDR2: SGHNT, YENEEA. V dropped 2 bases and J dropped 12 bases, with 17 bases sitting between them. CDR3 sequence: CASSLYQGSSPQFF. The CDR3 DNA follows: TGTGCCAGCAGCTTATATCAGGGCAGCTCCCCGCAGTTCTTC. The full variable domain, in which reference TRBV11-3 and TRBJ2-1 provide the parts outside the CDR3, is EAGVVQSPRYKIIEKKQPVAFWCNPISGHNTLYWYLQNLGQGPELLIRYENEEAVDDSQLPKDRFSAERLKGVDSTLKIQPAELGDSAVYLCASSLYQGSSPQFFGPGTRLTVL.

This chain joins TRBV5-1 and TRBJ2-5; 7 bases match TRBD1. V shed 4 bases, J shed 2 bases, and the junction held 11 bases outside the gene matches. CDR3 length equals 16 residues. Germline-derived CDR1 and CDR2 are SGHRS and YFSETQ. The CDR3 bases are TGCGCCAGCAGCCTGACAGGGTTCGGGCTACAAGAGACCCAGTACTTC. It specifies CASSLTGFGLQETQYF.

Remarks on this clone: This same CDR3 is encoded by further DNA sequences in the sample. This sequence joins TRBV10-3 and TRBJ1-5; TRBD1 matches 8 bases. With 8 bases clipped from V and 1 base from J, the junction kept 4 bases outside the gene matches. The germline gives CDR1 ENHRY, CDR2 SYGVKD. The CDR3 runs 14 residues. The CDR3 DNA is TGTGCCATCGGGACAGGAGACAGCAATCAGCCCCAGCATTTT. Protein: CAIGTGDSNQPQHF.

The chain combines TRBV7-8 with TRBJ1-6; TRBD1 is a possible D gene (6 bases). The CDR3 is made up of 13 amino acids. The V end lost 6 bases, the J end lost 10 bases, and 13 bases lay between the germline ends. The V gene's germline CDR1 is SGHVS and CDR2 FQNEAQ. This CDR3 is CASSSNRDSPLHF. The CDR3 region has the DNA TGTGCCAGCAGTTCTAACAGGGACTCACCCCTCCACTTT.

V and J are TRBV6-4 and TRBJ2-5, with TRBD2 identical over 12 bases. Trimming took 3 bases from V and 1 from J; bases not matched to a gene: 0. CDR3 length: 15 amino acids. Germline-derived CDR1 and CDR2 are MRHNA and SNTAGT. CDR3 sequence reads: CASSETSGGQETQYF. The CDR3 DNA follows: TGTGCCAGCAGTGAGACTAGCGGGGGCCAAGAGACCCAGTACTTC.

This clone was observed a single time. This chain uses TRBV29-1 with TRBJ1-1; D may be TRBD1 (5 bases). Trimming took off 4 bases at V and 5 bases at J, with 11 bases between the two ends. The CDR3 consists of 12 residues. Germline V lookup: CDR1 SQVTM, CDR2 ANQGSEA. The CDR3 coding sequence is TGCAGCGTTGTCCCAGGGCGGACTGAAGCTTTCTTT. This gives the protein CSVVPGRTEAFF.

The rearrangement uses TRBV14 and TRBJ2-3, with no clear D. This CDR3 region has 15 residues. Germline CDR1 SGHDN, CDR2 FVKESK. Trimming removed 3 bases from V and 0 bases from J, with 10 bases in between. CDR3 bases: TGTGCCAGCAGCCAGGAACCAGTTAGCACAGATACGCAGTATTTT. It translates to CASSQEPVSTDTQYF.

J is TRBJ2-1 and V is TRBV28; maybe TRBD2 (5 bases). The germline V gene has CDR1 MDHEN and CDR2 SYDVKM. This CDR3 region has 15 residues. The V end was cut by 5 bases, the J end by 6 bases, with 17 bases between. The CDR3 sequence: CASSRDYEAFNEQFF. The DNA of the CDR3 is TGTGCCAGCAGTCGCGACTATGAGGCTTTCAATGAGCAGTTCTTC.

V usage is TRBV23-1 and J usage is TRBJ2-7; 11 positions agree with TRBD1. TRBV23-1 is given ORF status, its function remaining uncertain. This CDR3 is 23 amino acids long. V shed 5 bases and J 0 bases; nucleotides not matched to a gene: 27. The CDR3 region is CASSRHRDRGTYAFSHSSYEQYF. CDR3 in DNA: TGCGCCAGCAGTAGACACCGGGACAGGGGGACTTACGCCTTTTCCCATAGCTCCTACGAGCAGTACTTC.

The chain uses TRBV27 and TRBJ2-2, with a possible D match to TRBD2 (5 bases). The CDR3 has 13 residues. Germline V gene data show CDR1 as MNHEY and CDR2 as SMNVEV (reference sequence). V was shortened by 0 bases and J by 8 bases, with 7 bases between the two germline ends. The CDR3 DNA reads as TGTGCCAGCAGTTTATCATCGGGGGGGGAGCTGTTTTTT. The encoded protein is CASSLSSGGELFF.

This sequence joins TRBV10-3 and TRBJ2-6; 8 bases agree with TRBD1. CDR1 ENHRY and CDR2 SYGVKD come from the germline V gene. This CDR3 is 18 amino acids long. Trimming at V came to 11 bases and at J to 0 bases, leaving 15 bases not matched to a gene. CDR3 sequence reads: CASKPPTGANSGANVLTF. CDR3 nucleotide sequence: TGTGCCTCAAAACCCCCGACAGGGGCGAACTCTGGGGCCAACGTCCTGACTTTC.

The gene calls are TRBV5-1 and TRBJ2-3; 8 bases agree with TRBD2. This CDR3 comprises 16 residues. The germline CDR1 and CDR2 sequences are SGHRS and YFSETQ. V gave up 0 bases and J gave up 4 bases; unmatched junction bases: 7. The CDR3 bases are TGCGCCAGCAGCTTGGCCGTAAGCGGGGGATCAGATACGCAGTATTTT. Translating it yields CASSLAVSGGSDTQYF. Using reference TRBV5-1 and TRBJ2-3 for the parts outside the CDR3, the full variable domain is KAGVTQTPRYLIKTRGQQVTLSCSPISGHRSVSWYQQTPGQGLQFLFEYFSETQRNKGNFPGRFSGRQFSNSRSEMNVSTLELGDSALYLCASSLAVSGGSDTQYFGPGTRLTVL.

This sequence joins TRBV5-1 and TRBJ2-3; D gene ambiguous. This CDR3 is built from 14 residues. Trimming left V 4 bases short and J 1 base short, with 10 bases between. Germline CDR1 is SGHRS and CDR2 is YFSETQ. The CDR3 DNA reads TGCGCCAGCAGCCCGCTAGGCGGCACAGATACGCAGTATTTT. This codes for CASSPLGGTDTQYF.

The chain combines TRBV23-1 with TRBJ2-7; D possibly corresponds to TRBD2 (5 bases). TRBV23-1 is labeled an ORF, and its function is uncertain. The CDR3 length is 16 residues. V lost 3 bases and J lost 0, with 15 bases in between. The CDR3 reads CASSHPGRAYSYEQYF. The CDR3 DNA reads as TGCGCCAGCAGTCACCCGGGAAGGGCGTACTCCTACGAGCAGTACTTC.

Written as DNA, the CDR3 is TGTGCCAGCAGTGAAGAAGGGAAAGCCTACGAGCAGTACTTC. Translated: CASSEEGKAYEQYF. The chain employs TRBV2 and TRBJ2-7, with no clear D. Looked up from germline, CDR1 is SNHLY and CDR2 is FYNNEI. Trimming left V 1 base short and J 2 bases short, with 9 bases between. The CDR3 is 14 amino acids.